This T cell receptor (beta chain) derives from a study of OX40 agonist ivuxolimab in advanced cancers. Clones were read by immunoSEQ multiplex PCR, and TCRdb kept only the in-frame ones, dropping some. This table has approximately 77,000 clones, about 90% appearing once. CDR1 is LGHNA and CDR2 is YSLEER in the germline V gene. The CDR3 consists of 18 residues. V was clipped by 3 bases and J by 0 bases, with 20 bases between them. The chain combines TRBV4-3 with TRBJ1-1; weak D call: TRBD1 (5 bases). The sample consisted of CD4+ or CD8+ T cells sorted from blood, taken in a trial of the OX40 agonist ivuxolimab. The receptor was derived from an adult with an advanced solid tumor such as melanoma, head and neck, liver or kidney cancer. The CDR3 protein is CASSQGPARGNMNTEAFF. The CDR3 bases are TGCGCCAGCAGCCAGGGACCCGCGAGGGGCAATATGAACACTGAAGCTTTCTTT.